Following are 10 T cell receptor beta chains from one sample sequenced in a study of shared clonotypes between healthy human individuals. Generated by immunoSEQ multiplex PCR, the TCRdb table keeps only in-frame clones and is missing some. This table holds roughly 1 million clones, roughly 74% found once. The sequencing input was memory CD4+ T cells from PBMCs. Subset indicated: CD45RA-negative fraction. These receptors were taken from a man younger than 30 in good health. Some clones in this sample may be carry-over from other donors' samples.

The chain couples TRBV7-9 to TRBJ2-2; 7 nucleotides agree with TRBD1. CDR1 and CDR2 from the germline V gene are SEHNR and FQNEAQ (reference sequence). The CDR3 consists of 15 residues. Trimming removed 3 bases from V and 0 bases from J; junction bases left unmatched: 1. CDR3 bases: TGTGCCAGCAGCTTCCAGGGGGCGAACACCGGGGAGCTGTTTTTT. The encoded protein is CASSFQGANTGELFF.

The chain employs TRBV29-1 and TRBJ2-1; 7 bases align to TRBD2. V shed 6 bases, J shed 6 bases, and the junction held 29 bases outside the gene matches. Germline V lookup: CDR1 SQVTM, CDR2 ANQGSEA. This CDR3 is 20 amino acids long. In DNA form, the CDR3 reads TGCAGCGTCGGAACCCACTCGATGATACTAGCGTACCCAGAGGCCAATGAGCAGTTCTTC. Its protein product is CSVGTHSMILAYPEANEQFF.

The chain uses TRBV5-1 and TRBJ2-5; TRBD1 aligns across 8 bases. Per the germline V gene, CDR1 is SGHRS and CDR2 is YFSETQ. The CDR3 contains 16 residues. The trim removed 0 bases at V and 1 base at J, leaving 5 bases unmatched. CDR3: CASSLAAGGPQETQYF. DNA of the CDR3: TGCGCCAGCAGCTTGGCGGCAGGGGGCCCCCAAGAGACCCAGTACTTC.

V and J are TRBV6-4 and TRBJ2-2; 7 positions agree with TRBD1. This CDR3 is built from 15 residues. Germline V gene sequence: CDR1 MRHNA, CDR2 SNTAGT. The junction had 7 bases not matched to a gene; V was cut back by 6 bases and J by 3 bases. The CDR3 region is CASRPQGLDTGELFF. CDR3 in DNA: TGTGCCAGCAGACCACAGGGGTTGGACACCGGGGAGCTGTTTTTT.

The chain uses TRBV6-5 and TRBJ2-4, with a tentative D call TRBD1 (6 bases). The CDR3 sequence is 14 residues long. Germline V gene sequence: CDR1 MNHEY, CDR2 SVGAGI. V lost 8 bases and J 9 bases, leaving 20 bases between the germline ends. The CDR3 reads CASGEQGRGGIQYF. In nucleotides, the CDR3 is TGTGCCAGCGGGGAACAGGGACGTGGCGGCATTCAGTACTTC.

The chain uses TRBV5-1 and TRBJ2-7; TRBD1 matches 7 bases. This CDR3 is built from 17 residues. V gave up 5 bases and J gave up 3 bases; unmatched junction bases: 17. CDR1 SGHRS and CDR2 YFSETQ come from the germline V gene. The CDR3 DNA sequence: TGCGCCAGCAGAAACACATACAGGGGTACGGCCGGCTACGAGCAGTACTTC. Its translation: CASRNTYRGTAGYEQYF.

The rearrangement uses TRBV5-4 and TRBJ2-3, with 7 bases matching TRBD2. Germline loops: CDR1 SGHNT, CDR2 YYREEE (reference sequence). The CDR3 loop spans 16 amino acids. J was trimmed by 4 bases and V by 2 bases; bases with no gene match: 10. The CDR3 here is CASSLKLAGGSDTQYF. The CDR3 bases are TGTGCCAGCAGCTTAAAATTAGCGGGCGGGTCAGATACGCAGTATTTT.

The sample holds a few counts of this clone. The rearrangement links TRBV30 to TRBJ1-1; D may be TRBD1 (6 bases). Trimming took off 3 bases at V and 3 bases at J, with 14 bases between the two ends. CDR1 is GTSNPN, CDR2 SVGIG, per germline (reference sequence). This CDR3 spans 14 amino acids. The CDR3 DNA reads TGTGCCTGGAGCAGCGCAGGGGCTTACACTGAAGCTTTCTTT. Amino acids: CAWSSAGAYTEAFF.

This chain links TRBV29-1 with TRBJ1-2; no definite D call. Looked up from germline, CDR1 is SQVTM and CDR2 is ANQGSEA. The germline V and J ends were trimmed by 3 bases and 4 bases, with 9 bases remaining between them. The CDR3 is 12 residues long. The CDR3 protein is CSVENSFYGYTF. CDR3 nucleotide sequence: TGCAGCGTTGAGAATAGCTTCTATGGCTACACCTTC.

The chain couples TRBV5-1 to TRBJ1-2, with 10 positions matching TRBD1. V shed 1 base, J shed 4 bases, and the junction held 7 bases outside the gene matches. Germline V gene lookup returns CDR1 SGHRS and CDR2 YFSETQ. The CDR3 length is 16 residues. In nucleotides, the CDR3 is TGCGCCAGCAGCTTGCGGGGGGACAGGGGAGGCTATGGCTACACCTTC. Its protein is CASSLRGDRGGYGYTF.